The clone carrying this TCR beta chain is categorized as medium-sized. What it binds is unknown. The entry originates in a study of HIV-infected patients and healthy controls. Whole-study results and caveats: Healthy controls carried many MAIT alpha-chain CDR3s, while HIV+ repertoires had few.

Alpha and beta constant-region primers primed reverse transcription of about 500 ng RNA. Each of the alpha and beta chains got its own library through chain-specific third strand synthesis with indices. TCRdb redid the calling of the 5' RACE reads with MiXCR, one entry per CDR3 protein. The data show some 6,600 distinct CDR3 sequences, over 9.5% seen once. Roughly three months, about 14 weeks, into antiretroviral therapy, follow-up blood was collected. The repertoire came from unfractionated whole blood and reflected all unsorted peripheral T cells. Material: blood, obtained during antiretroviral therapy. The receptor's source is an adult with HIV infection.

CDR3 amino acids: CASSSGGGPYNEQFF. CDR3 bases: TGTGCCAGTAGTTCAGGCGGGGGGCCCTACAATGAGCAGTTCTTC. The V gene is TRBV19, the J gene TRBJ2-1; 8 bases map to TRBD2. This CDR3 has 15 residues. Germline loops: CDR1 LNHDA, CDR2 SQIVND (reference sequence). Trimming cost V 5 bases and J 2 bases; bases outside gene matches: 5.